One T cell receptor beta chain is described in this entry. Its antigen remains unidentified. The record has no base qualities; no much larger clone is one base away. Whole blood was collected in K2EDTA tubes by collaborating institutions according to the institutions' own protocols. For TCRbeta analysis, collaborators shipped samples in one of three forms: frozen whole blood, isolated PBMCs, or DNA extracted from either of those sample types. The data are from a study of blood T cell repertoires in COVID-19 (dated by TCRdb to about 2020). As for the study more broadly: Samples covering the acute and convalescent phases of COVID-19 were provided by collaborators in the United States, Italy and Spain. The repertoires were made available in a free public database intended to serve as a resource for research on the immune response to SARS-CoV-2. A de-identified subject ID, COVID-19 status, age in years and sex were almost always included in the sample metadata. Where HLA class I and class II types were available, the types were taken from metadata supplied by the sample provider, not from assay-based typing. The prospective study material was composed of cDNA or gDNA derived from T cells, B-cell-depleted T cells, or PBMCs. Samples came from the ongoing ImmuneRACE study (first 160 participants) plus 1,254 subjects from 6 global collaborators. The dataset comprised deeply sampled blood TCRbeta repertoires from subjects exposed to, actively infected with, or recovered from COVID-19.

TCRbeta CDR3 regions were amplified from genomic DNA by means of the immunoSEQ Assay, a bias-controlled multiplex PCR. Regarding the original processing steps: The number of nucleated cells in each sample was estimated by amplification of reference gene primers within the assay. To quantify the absolute abundance of each unique TCRbeta CDR3 rearrangement, sequence reads were collapsed and filtered. Productive Simpson clonality was computed per sample as the square root of Simpson's diversity index over productive rearrangements. TCRdb retrieved this table from immuneACCESS and kept in-frame rearrangements only. Not all clones are present; in checked studies, unresolved V genes account for under half, and no reason is known for the remainder. From that table come the V and J calls and clone size; the DNA was used to work out D and trimming. The sample table contains over 100,000 clones; only one count was recorded for roughly 80% of them. Roughly 4.7% of the sample is held by the ten biggest clonotypes.

Findings and caveats that apply to the study as a whole: The amount of clinical and demographic metadata varied by source and participant and was provided uncurated.

Source material: peripheral blood. The origin of this receptor is a human donor in a cohort sampled during active or convalescent COVID-19.

The CDR3 protein is CASSLLGTGAFF. The base sequence is TGTGCCAGCAGTCTACTGGGGACAGGAGCTTTCTTT. The chain is encoded by TRBV6-5 joined to TRBJ1-1; 8 of the junction bases match TRBD1. Based on the germline V gene, the CDR1 and CDR2 sequences are MNHEY and SVGAGI. The germline V end is reduced by 5 bases and the J end by 10 bases; junction bases left unmatched: 6. The CDR3, cysteine through phenylalanine, is 12 amino acids long. The kept DNA is CDR3 alone, 36 bases in frame from the first base.